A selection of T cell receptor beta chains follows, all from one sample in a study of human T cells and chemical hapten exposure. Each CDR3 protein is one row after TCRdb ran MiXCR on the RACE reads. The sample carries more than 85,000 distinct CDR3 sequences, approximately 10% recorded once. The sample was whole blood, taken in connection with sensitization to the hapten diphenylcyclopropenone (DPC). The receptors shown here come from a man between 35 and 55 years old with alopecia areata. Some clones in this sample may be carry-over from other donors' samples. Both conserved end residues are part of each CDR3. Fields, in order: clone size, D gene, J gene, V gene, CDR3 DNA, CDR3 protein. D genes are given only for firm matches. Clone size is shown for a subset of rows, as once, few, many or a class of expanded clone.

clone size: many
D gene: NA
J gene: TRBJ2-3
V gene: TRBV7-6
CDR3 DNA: TGTGCCAGCAGCTTAGGTTTAGGAGATACGCAGTATTTT
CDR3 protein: CASSLGLGDTQYF

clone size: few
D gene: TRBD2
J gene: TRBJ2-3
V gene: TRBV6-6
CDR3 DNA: TGTGCCAGCGGGTCTGGCGGACTAGCGGGAGCAGATACGCAGTATTTT
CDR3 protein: CASGSGGLAGADTQYF

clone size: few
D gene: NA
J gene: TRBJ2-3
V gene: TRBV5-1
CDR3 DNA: TGCGCCAGCAGCTTGCAGGGGAGAGGGGCCACAGATACGCAGTATTTT
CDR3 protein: CASSLQGRGATDTQYF

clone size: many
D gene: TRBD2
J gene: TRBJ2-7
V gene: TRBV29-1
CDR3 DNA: TGCAGCGTTGACCCGGGAGGTCCAGGAGGGCAGTACTTC
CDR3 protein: CSVDPGGPGGQYF

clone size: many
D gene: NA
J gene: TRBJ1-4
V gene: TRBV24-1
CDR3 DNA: TGTGCCACCAGTGACCGTGGGATAGGGAGCGAAAAACTGTTTTTT
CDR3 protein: CATSDRGIGSEKLFF

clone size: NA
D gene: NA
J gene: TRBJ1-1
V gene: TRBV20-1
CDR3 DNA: TGCAGTGCTCAAATACAGGGGAACACTGAAGCTTTCTTT
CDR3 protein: CSAQIQGNTEAFF

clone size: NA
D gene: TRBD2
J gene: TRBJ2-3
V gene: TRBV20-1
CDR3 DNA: TGCAGTGCGGGTCGACTAGCGGGATCCACAGATACGCAGTATTTT
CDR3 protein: CSAGRLAGSTDTQYF

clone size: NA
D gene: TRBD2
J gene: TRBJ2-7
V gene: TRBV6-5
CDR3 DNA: TGTGCCAGCAACCCTAGCGGGAGTAGGTCCTACGAGCAGTACTTC
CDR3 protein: CASNPSGSRSYEQYF

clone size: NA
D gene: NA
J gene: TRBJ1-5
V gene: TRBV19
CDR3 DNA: TGTGCCAGTGTGGACAGACGACTCAATCAGCCCCAGCATTTT
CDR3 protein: CASVDRRLNQPQHF

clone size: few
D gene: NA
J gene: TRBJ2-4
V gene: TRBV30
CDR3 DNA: TGTGCCTGGACCTTAGCCAAAAACATTCAGTACTTC
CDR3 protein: CAWTLAKNIQYF

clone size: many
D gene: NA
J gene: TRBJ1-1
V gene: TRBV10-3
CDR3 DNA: TGTGCCATCAGTGAGTCTGGACGAACGAACACTGAAGCTTTCTTT
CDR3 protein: CAISESGRTNTEAFF

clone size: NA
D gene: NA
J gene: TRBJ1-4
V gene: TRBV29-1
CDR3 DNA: TGCAGCGTTGAGGGGAGCACAACTAATGAAAAACTGTTTTTT
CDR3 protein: CSVEGSTTNEKLFF

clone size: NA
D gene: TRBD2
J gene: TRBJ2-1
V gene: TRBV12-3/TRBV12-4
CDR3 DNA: TGTGCCAGCAGTTTTATGGGTAGCGGGAGGGGGCAGTTCTTC
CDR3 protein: CASSFMGSGRGQFF

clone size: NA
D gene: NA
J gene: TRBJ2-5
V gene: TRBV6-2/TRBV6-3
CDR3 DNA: TGTGCCAGCAGTTACTCCCCAGGGACCCAGTACTTC
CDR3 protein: CASSYSPGTQYF

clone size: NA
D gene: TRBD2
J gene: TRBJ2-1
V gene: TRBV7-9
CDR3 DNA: TGTGCCAGCAGCCCCCGGGCTGCGGGAGTACAGAATGAGCAGTTCTTC
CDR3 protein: CASSPRAAGVQNEQFF

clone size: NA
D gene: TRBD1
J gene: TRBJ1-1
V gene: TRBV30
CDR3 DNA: TGTGCCTGGAGTGTACTGCAGGGGGCATTCACTGAAGCTTTCTTT
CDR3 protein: CAWSVLQGAFTEAFF

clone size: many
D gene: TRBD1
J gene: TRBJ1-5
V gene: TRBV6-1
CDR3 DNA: TGTGCCAGCAGTGAAGGGAGGACAGGGACGAAGCCCCAGCATTTT
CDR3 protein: CASSEGRTGTKPQHF

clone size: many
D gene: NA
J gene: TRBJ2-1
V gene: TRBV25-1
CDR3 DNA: TGTGCCAGCAGAGAATACAATGAGCAGTTCTTC
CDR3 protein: CASREYNEQFF

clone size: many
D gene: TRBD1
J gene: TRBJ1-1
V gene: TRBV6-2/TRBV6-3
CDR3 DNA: TGTGCCAGCAGTAAAGGGACAGGGGGCGTCACTGAAGCTTTCTTT
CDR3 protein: CASSKGTGGVTEAFF

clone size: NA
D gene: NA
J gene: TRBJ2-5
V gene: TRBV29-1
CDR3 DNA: TGCAGCGTTTCCGGGCCACAAGAGACCCAGTACTTC
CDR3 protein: CSVSGPQETQYF

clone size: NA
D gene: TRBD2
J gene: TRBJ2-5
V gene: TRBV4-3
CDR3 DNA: TGCGCCAGCAGCCTCTCTCCTGGACTAGGACCCGGGCAAGAGACCCAGTACTTC
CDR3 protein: CASSLSPGLGPGQETQYF

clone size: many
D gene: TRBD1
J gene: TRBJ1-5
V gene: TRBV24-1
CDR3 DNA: TGTGCCACCAGTGATCCGACAGGGGGAAATCAGCCCCAGCATTTT
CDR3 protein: CATSDPTGGNQPQHF

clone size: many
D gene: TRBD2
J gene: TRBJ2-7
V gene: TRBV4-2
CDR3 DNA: TGTGCCAGCAGCCAAGGTAGCGGGACGTTCTCCTACGAGCAGTACTTC
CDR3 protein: CASSQGSGTFSYEQYF

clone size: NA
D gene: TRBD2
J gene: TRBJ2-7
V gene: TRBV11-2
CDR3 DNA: TGTGCCAGCAGCCCCCGACTAGCTGCGAGCTCCTACGAGCAGTACTTC
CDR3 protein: CASSPRLAASSYEQYF

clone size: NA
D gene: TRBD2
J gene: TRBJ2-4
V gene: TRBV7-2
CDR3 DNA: TGTGCCAGCAGCCTAGACCTAGCGGGAGGGCGGGGGAACATTCAGTACTTC
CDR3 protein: CASSLDLAGGRGNIQYF

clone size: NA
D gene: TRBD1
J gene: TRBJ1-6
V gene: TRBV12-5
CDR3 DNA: TGTGCTAGTGGTCCAAACACGGACAGGGGGAACAATTCACCCCTCCACTTT
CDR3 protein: CASGPNTDRGNNSPLHF

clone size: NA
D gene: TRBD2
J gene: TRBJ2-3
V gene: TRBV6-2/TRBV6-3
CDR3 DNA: TGTGCCAGCAGTCCTCTAGGAGGTAGCGGGATAGCAGATACGCAGTATTTT
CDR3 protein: CASSPLGGSGIADTQYF

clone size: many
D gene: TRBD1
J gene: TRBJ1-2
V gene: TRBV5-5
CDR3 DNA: TGTGCCAGCAGCTTGGTGGCAGGGGGCGCGAACGGCTACACCTTC
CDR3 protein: CASSLVAGGANGYTF

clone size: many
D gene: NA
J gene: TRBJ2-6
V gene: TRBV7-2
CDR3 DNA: TGTGCCAGCAGCTCACAAACGAGGGGAGGTATGGCTGGGGCCAACGTCCTGACTTTC
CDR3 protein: CASSSQTRGGMAGANVLTF

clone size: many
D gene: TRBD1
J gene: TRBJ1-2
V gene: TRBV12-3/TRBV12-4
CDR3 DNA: TGTGCCAGCAGTCCATTCGGACAGGGGGTACACTATGGCTACACCTTC
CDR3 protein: CASSPFGQGVHYGYTF